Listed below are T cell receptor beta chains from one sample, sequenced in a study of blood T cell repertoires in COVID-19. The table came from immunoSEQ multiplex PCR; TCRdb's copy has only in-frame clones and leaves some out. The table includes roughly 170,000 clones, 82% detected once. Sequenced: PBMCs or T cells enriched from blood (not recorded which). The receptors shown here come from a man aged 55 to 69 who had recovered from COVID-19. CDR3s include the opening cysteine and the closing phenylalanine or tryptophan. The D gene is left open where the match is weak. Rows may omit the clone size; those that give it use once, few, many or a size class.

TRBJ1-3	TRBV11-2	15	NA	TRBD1	CASSWTGGTGNTIYF	TGTGCCAGCAGCTGGACAGGGGGCACTGGAAACACCATATATTTT
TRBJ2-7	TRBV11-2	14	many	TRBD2	CASSYGTRSYEQYF	TGTGCCAGCAGCTATGGGACTAGATCCTACGAGCAGTACTTC
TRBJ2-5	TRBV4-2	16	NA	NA	CASSQVQGVGQETQYF	TGTGCCAGCAGCCAGGTACAGGGAGTGGGCCAAGAGACCCAGTACTTC
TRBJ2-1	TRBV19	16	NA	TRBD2	CASSSLGTSGYNEQFF	TGTGCCAGTAGTTCCCTCGGGACTAGCGGCTACAATGAGCAGTTCTTC
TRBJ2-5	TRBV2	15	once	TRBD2	CASSRSGGAPETQYF	TGTGCCAGCAGCCGTAGCGGGGGGGCCCCAGAGACCCAGTACTTC
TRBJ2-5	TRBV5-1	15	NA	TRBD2	CASSFSSGGQETQYF	TGCGCCAGCAGCTTTTCCAGCGGGGGACAAGAGACCCAGTACTTC
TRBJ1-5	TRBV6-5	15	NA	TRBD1	CASSPQTGAGWPQHF	TGTGCCAGCAGTCCGCAGACAGGGGCGGGGTGGCCCCAGCATTTT
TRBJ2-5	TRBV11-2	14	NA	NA	CASSLTSGRETQYF	TGTGCCAGCAGCTTAACGTCTGGGAGGGAGACCCAGTACTTC
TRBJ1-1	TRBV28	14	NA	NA	CASSVGAGNTEAFF	TGTGCCAGCAGTGTAGGGGCCGGAAACACTGAAGCTTTCTTT
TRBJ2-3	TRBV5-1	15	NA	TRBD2	CASSWEAGGTDTQYF	TGCGCCAGCAGCTGGGAGGCGGGGGGCACAGATACGCAGTATTTT
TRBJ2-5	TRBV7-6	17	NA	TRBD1	CASSLSQTGGDQETQYF	TGTGCCAGCAGCTTATCTCAGACAGGGGGCGACCAAGAGACCCAGTACTTC
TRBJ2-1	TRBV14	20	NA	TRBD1	CASSQAWRGQGMGSYNEQFF	TGTGCCAGCAGCCAAGCCTGGCGGGGACAGGGGATGGGCTCCTACAATGAGCAGTTCTTC
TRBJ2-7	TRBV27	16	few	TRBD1	CASSFRGDRGLYEQYF	TGTGCCAGCAGTTTCAGGGGGGACAGGGGGCTTTACGAGCAGTACTTC
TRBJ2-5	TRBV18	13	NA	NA	CASSPSGQETQYF	TGTGCCAGCTCACCATCGGGGCAAGAGACCCAGTACTTC
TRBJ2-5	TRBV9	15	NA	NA	CASSPRDSLQETQYF	TGTGCCAGCAGCCCTCGGGATAGCCTCCAAGAGACCCAGTACTTC
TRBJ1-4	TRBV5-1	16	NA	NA	CASSLGTPATNEKLFF	TGCGCCAGCAGCTTGGGGACACCTGCAACTAATGAAAAACTGTTTTTT
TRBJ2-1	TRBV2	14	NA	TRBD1	CAGLTGGSYNEQFF	TGTGCCGGGCTTACAGGGGGTTCCTACAATGAGCAGTTCTTC
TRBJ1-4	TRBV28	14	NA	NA	CASSFESTNEKLFF	TGTGCCAGCAGTTTTGAGTCAACTAATGAAAAACTGTTTTTT
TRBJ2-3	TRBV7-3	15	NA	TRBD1	CASSAVQGQTDTQYF	TGTGCCAGCAGCGCCGTACAGGGGCAGACAGATACGCAGTATTTT
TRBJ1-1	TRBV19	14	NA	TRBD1	CASSVTGDNTEAFF	TGTGCCAGTAGTGTCACAGGGGATAACACTGAAGCTTTCTTT
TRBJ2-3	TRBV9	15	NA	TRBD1	CASSFRDRLTDTQYF	TGTGCCAGCAGCTTCCGGGACAGACTCACAGATACGCAGTATTTT
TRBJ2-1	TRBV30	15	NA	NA	CAWSPGVSSYNEQFF	TGTGCCTGGAGTCCCGGGGTCAGCTCCTACAATGAGCAGTTCTTC
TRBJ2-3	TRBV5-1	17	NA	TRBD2	CASSPGTSGRITDTQYF	TGCGCCAGCAGCCCCGGGACTAGCGGGAGGATCACAGATACGCAGTATTTT
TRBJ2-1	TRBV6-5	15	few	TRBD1	CASSSGTEKYNEQFF	TGTGCCAGCAGTTCCGGGACAGAGAAATACAATGAGCAGTTCTTC
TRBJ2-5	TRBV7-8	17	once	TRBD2	CASSLILPAGYQETQYF	TGTGCCAGCAGCTTAATCTTGCCAGCGGGGTACCAAGAGACCCAGTACTTC
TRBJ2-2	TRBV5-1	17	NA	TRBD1	CASSQRTGPANTGELFF	TGCGCCAGCAGCCAACGGACAGGCCCAGCGAACACCGGGGAGCTGTTTTTT
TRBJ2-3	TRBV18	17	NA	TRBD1	CASSPIHTGALTDTQYF	TGTGCCAGCTCACCGATTCATACAGGGGCCCTCACAGATACGCAGTATTTT
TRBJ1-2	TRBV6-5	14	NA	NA	CASSSRQPRKGYTF	TGTGCCAGCAGTTCACGACAGCCTAGGAAAGGCTACACCTTC
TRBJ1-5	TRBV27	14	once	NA	CASSPGQTNQPQHF	TGTGCCAGCAGTCCGGGACAAACCAATCAGCCCCAGCATTTT
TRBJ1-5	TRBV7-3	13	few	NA	CASSLNSNQPQHF	TGTGCCAGCAGCCTTAATAGCAATCAGCCCCAGCATTTT
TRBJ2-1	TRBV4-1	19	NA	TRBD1	CASSPRSALTGPLNNEQFF	TGCGCCAGCAGCCCAAGATCTGCCCTGACAGGGCCATTAAACAATGAGCAGTTCTTC
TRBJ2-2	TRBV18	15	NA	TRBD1	CASSRDRPSGGELFF	TGTGCCAGCTCACGGGACAGGCCTTCAGGCGGGGAGCTGTTTTTT
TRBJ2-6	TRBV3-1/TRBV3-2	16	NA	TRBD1	CASSPTGFSGANVLTF	TGTGCCAGCAGCCCGACAGGGTTCTCTGGGGCCAACGTCCTGACTTTC
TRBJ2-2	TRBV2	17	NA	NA	CASSGSLDGANTGELFF	TGTGCCAGCAGTGGGTCCCTCGACGGGGCGAACACCGGGGAGCTGTTTTTT
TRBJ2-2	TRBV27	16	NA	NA	CASSPPRDSNTGELFF	TGTGCCAGCAGTCCTCCCCGAGACTCGAACACCGGGGAGCTGTTTTTT
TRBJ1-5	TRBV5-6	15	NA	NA	CASSLGGSLSYLVHF	TGTGCCAGCAGCTTGGGGGGCAGTTTATCCTATTTGGTTCATTTT
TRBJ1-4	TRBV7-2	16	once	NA	CASSLEVGATNEKLFF	TGTGCCAGCAGCTTAGAGGTGGGAGCAACTAATGAAAAACTGTTTTTT
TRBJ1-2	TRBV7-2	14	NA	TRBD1	CASSLRDSHYGYTF	TGTGCCAGCAGCTTAAGGGACAGTCACTATGGCTACACCTTC
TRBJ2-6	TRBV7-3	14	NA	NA	CASSSLSGANVLTF	TGTGCCAGCAGCTCACTCTCTGGGGCCAACGTCCTGACTTTC
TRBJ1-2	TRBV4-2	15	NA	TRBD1	CASSQDLGTGYGYTF	TGTGCCAGCAGCCAAGATTTGGGGACAGGGTATGGCTACACCTTC
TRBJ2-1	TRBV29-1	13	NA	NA	CSVAIQIYNEQFF	TGCAGCGTTGCCATACAGATATACAATGAGCAGTTCTTC
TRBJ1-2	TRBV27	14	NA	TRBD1	CASSLSTGVRGYTF	TGTGCCAGCAGTTTATCAACAGGGGTGAGAGGCTACACCTTC
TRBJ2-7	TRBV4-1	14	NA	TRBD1	CASSQARGSYEQYF	TGCGCCAGCAGCCAAGCCAGGGGGTCCTACGAGCAGTACTTC
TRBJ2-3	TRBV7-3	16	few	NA	CASSPGGSGMGDTQYF	TGTGCCAGCAGCCCAGGGGGTAGCGGGATGGGAGATACGCAGTATTTT
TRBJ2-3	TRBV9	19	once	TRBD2	CASSVVPSGGAFLTDTQYF	TGTGCCAGCAGCGTAGTCCCTAGCGGGGGGGCCTTCCTCACAGATACGCAGTATTTT
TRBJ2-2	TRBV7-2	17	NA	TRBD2	CASSPGLAGGRGGELFF	TGTGCCAGCAGCCCGGGACTAGCGGGAGGGCGTGGCGGGGAGCTGTTTTTT
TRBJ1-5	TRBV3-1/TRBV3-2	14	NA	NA	CASSQGGGNQPQHF	TGTGCCAGCAGCCAGGGAGGGGGTAATCAGCCCCAGCATTTT
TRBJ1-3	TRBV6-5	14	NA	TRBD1	CASDWDRKGNTIYF	TGTGCCAGCGACTGGGACAGAAAGGGGAACACCATATATTTT
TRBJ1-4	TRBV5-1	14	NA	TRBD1	CASSFRGRGEKLFF	TGCGCCAGCAGCTTCAGGGGGCGTGGGGAAAAACTGTTTTTT
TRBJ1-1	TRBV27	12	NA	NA	CVKPGRGTEAFF	TGTGTCAAACCGGGCCGGGGAACTGAAGCTTTCTTT
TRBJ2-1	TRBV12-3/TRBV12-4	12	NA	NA	CASRGPYNEQFF	TGTGCCAGCAGGGGCCCCTACAATGAGCAGTTCTTC
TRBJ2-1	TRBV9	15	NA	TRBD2	CASSARLAGYNEQFF	TGTGCCAGCAGCGCCCGACTAGCGGGTTACAATGAGCAGTTCTTC